The clone carrying this TCR beta chain came up a few times. Its antigen remains unidentified. Germline values: CDR1 SGHAT, CDR2 FQNNGV. Trimming left V 1 base short and J 0 bases short, with 17 bases between. CDR3 length: 18 amino acids. The library targeted TCRbeta and was prepared with unique molecular identifiers. MiXCR, run by TCRdb on the PCR reads, gives a single entry per CDR3 protein. This table has 250,000 to 300,000 distinct CDR3 sequences, over 9% appearing once. These data come from a study of T-cell reconstitution after alpha-beta-depleted transplantation in children. Study-level results: From newly produced T cells came most of the T-cell counts and diversity one year after transplant. Several hundred rapidly expanded clones from non-depleted graft cells reportedly supplied alpha-beta T cells about two months post-transplant.

The starting material was PBMCs, obtained before TCRalphabeta/CD19-depleted stem cell transplant. The chain couples TRBV11-2 to TRBJ2-3; the D is unclear. This sequence was found in a boy younger than two with acute myeloid leukemia, due to receive a stem cell transplant. The CDR3 DNA is TGTGCCAGCAGCTTAGGGAGATCTACCGTCGTAAGCACAGATACGCAGTATTTT. Translated, it gives CASSLGRSTVVSTDTQYF.